This T cell receptor beta chain was identified in a study of T cell responses to AZD1222 COVID-19 vaccine. Whole-study results and caveats: In all cases, repertoires were sampled only after the peak T cell response.

Note on this clone: Its antigen is as yet unknown.

Only in-frame clones appear in the TCRdb table, and some are missing; sequencing was by immunoSEQ multiplex PCR. The sample has under 150,000 clones, roughly nine tenths seen once. Germline V gene sequence: CDR1 KGHSH, CDR2 LQKENI. V trimming: 6 bases; J trimming: 2 bases; junction bases outside the gene matches: 7. The CDR3 sequence is 17 residues long. Here the sequenced sample was peripheral blood, taken 28 days after the second AZD1222 dose. The V and J genes are TRBV18 and TRBJ2-6, with 10 bases lining up with TRBD1. The source of this sequence is an adult who received the AZD1222 COVID-19 vaccine. CDR3 protein: CASSTGTGVPGANVLTF. CDR3 nucleotide sequence: TGTGCCAGCTCTACCGGGACAGGGGTACCTGGGGCCAACGTCCTGACTTTC.